The 4 T cell receptor beta chains below were found in one sample sequenced in a study of blood T cell repertoires in COVID-19. TCRdb keeps only in-frame clones here, not all; method: immunoSEQ multiplex PCR. The repertoire holds approximately 200,000 clones, about 81% seen once, with 3% to 3.5% in the top ten. The sequenced sample consisted of PBMCs or T cells enriched from blood (not recorded which). The receptors derive from a young woman who had recovered from COVID-19.

The chain couples TRBV6-5 to TRBJ1-5, with 7 bases fitting TRBD1. Germline V gene lookup returns CDR1 MNHEY and CDR2 SVGAGI. The CDR3 is made up of 14 amino acids. The V gene end was trimmed by 7 bases and the J gene end by 2 bases; junction bases not matched to a gene: 5. The CDR3 here is CASKVGQGNQPQHF. The DNA of the CDR3 is TGTGCCAGCAAAGTAGGACAGGGCAATCAGCCCCAGCATTTT.

This clone has just one count. The V gene is TRBV4-1, the J gene TRBJ2-5, with D possibly being TRBD2 (6 bases). The CDR3 loop spans 18 amino acids. The V end lost 0 bases, the J end lost 4 bases, and 21 bases lay between the germline ends. Germline V gene lookup returns CDR1 MGHRA and CDR2 YSYEKL. DNA of the CDR3: TGCGCCAGCAGCCAAGAGTCGATAATCTTGGCAGCGGGAGAGACCCAGTACTTC. Protein sequence: CASSQESIILAAGETQYF.

V gene TRBV9 combines with J gene TRBJ2-2, with D perhaps TRBD2 (6 bases). Germline V gives CDR1 SGDLS, CDR2 YYNGEE. V lost 3 bases and J 0 bases, leaving 9 bases between the germline ends. This CDR3 spans 15 amino acids. The CDR3 is CASSGGTTNTGELFF. The CDR3 nucleotides read TGTGCCAGCAGCGGCGGGACGACGAACACCGGGGAGCTGTTTTTT.

The chain uses TRBV28 and TRBJ1-2, with 7 bases aligning to TRBD1. Germline assignment: CDR1 MDHEN and CDR2 SYDVKM. V was pared by 6 bases and J by 4 bases, with 8 bases of the junction left unmatched. There are 14 residues in the CDR3. The CDR3 nucleotides read TGTGCCAGCAGGGGTCACGACAGGGCCTATGGCTACACCTTC. Encoded protein: CASRGHDRAYGYTF.